This entry lists 6 T cell receptor beta chains sequenced from one sample in a study of blood T cell repertoires in COVID-19. The method was immunoSEQ multiplex PCR; TCRdb's version includes in-frame clones alone and lacks a portion of them. This table holds around 250,000 clones, about 91% found once. Sequenced material: PBMCs or T cells enriched from blood (not recorded which). These receptors all come from a woman aged 40 to 49 with acute COVID-19.

This clone was seen more than once but under ten times. This rearrangement joins TRBV6-2 or TRBV6-3 to TRBJ2-1; 7 bases align to TRBD1. The J segment lost 7 bases and the V segment lost 6 bases, leaving 3 bases of the junction unmatched. The CDR3 runs to 12 residues. Germline loops: CDR1 MNHEY, CDR2 SVGEGT. CDR3 nucleotides: TGTGCCAGCAGCCAACAGGGGAATGAGCAGTTCTTC. This translates into CASSQQGNEQFF.

The rearrangement uses TRBV6-2 or TRBV6-3 and TRBJ1-5, with D perhaps TRBD1 (5 bases). Trimming left V 0 bases short and J 2 bases short, with 23 bases between. The CDR3 extends over 20 amino acids. Germline lookup yields CDR1 MNHEY and CDR2 SVGEGT. For the CDR3, the DNA is TGTGCCAGCAGTTACTCGTTTATCCCAGGGATTTCGGTAGGCAATCAGCCCCAGCATTTT. Protein product: CASSYSFIPGISVGNQPQHF.

V gene TRBV7-9 combines with J gene TRBJ1-1; D is unresolved. In germline, CDR1 is SEHNR, CDR2 FQNEAQ (reference sequence). The V end lost 4 bases, the J end lost 0 bases, and 6 bases lay between the germline ends. CDR3 length: 13 amino acids. CDR3 loop: CASSSQVNTEAFF. CDR3 sequence (DNA): TGTGCCAGCAGCTCCCAGGTGAACACTGAAGCTTTCTTT.

V is TRBV9 and J is TRBJ2-1, with D perhaps TRBD1 (7 bases). V lost 4 bases, J lost 6 bases, and 11 bases lay in between. The CDR3 extends over 13 amino acids. Germline CDR1 and CDR2: SGDLS and YYNGEE. CDR3 bases: TGTGCCAGCAGCCGGCAGGGGGGCAATGAGCAGTTCTTC. Its protein is CASSRQGGNEQFF.

The J gene is TRBJ1-1, the V gene TRBV28, with D maybe TRBD1 (5 bases). The CDR3 contains 15 residues. Germline loops: CDR1 MDHEN, CDR2 SYDVKM. Trimming pared 1 base from V and 4 bases from J, leaving 13 bases between. The CDR3 sequence is CASSLYQGSATEAFF. Written as DNA, the CDR3 is TGTGCCAGCAGTTTATATCAGGGTTCGGCCACTGAAGCTTTCTTT. Full variable domain (rest looked up from reference TRBV28 and TRBJ1-1): DVKVTQSSRYLVKRTGEKVFLECVQDMDHENMFWYRQDPGLGLRLIYFSYDVKMKEKGDIPEGYSVSREKKERFSLILESASTNQTSMYLCASSLYQGSATEAFFGQGTRLTVV.

V usage is TRBV4-3 and J usage is TRBJ1-4; D is perhaps TRBD1 (6 bases). The CDR3 totals 15 residues. Germline values: CDR1 LGHNA, CDR2 YSLEER. V shed 0 bases and J shed 7 bases, with 12 bases lying between them. The CDR3 sequence: CASSQDRGEVEKLFF. Here the CDR3 DNA reads TGCGCCAGCAGCCAAGACAGGGGCGAGGTTGAAAAACTGTTTTTT.